These T cell receptor beta chains were read from a single sample in a study of blood T cells in healthy people across ages. TCRdb itself ran the 5' RACE reads through MiXCR, one entry per CDR3 protein. The sample records 600,000 to 850,000 distinct CDR3 sequences, about 40% being singletons. The sequenced sample consisted of blood. These TCRs come from a woman aged 55-75 years in good health. Both conserved end residues are part of each CDR3. A D gene is named only where the DNA matches it firmly. Some rows have no size entry. The others give once, few or many, or a class for an expanded clone.

CDR3 DNA,CDR3 protein,V gene,clone size,D gene,J gene
TGCAGTGCTAGAGATCACAGGGACTCCTACAATGAGCAGTTCTTC,CSARDHRDSYNEQFF,TRBV20-1,few,NA,TRBJ2-1
TGTGCCAGCAGCTTTACAGGGGGCCCATTCGAAGCTTTCTTT,CASSFTGGPFEAFF,TRBV7-9,NA,TRBD1,TRBJ1-1
TGCAGCGTTGTAGGGGAAGGGGCCAACTATGGCTACACCTTC,CSVVGEGANYGYTF,TRBV29-1,many,NA,TRBJ1-2
TGTGCCAGCAGCCAAGAAGAGGCCGGGACAACCTCTGGGGCCAACGTCCTGACTTTC,CASSQEEAGTTSGANVLTF,TRBV4-2,many,NA,TRBJ2-6
TGTGCCAGCAATACCCCCGGGACCAACTTGAACAATGAGCAGTTCTTC,CASNTPGTNLNNEQFF,TRBV28,NA,NA,TRBJ2-1
TGCAGTGCTTCAGTTTCCCATGAGCAGTTCTTC,CSASVSHEQFF,TRBV20-1,many,NA,TRBJ2-1
TGCGCCAGCAGCTCCTCGTCGTTTAGCACAGATACGCAGTATTTT,CASSSSSFSTDTQYF,TRBV5-1,NA,NA,TRBJ2-3
TGTGCCAGCAGCCAAGGCAGGATCTCCTACAATGAGCAGTTCTTC,CASSQGRISYNEQFF,TRBV12-3/TRBV12-4,NA,NA,TRBJ2-1
TGTGCCAGCAGAAGGCGCCCAGGGGGCGCTAGCTCCTACAATGAGCAGTTCTTC,CASRRRPGGASSYNEQFF,TRBV21-1,few,NA,TRBJ2-1
TGTGCCAGCAGTGCGGCCGAAGGGGGCTCCTGTGGCTACACCTTC,CASSAAEGGSCGYTF,TRBV6-5,NA,TRBD1,TRBJ1-2
TGTGCCAGCAGTCGGACGATAGAGACCCAGTACTTC,CASSRTIETQYF,TRBV12-3/TRBV12-4,NA,NA,TRBJ2-5
TGTGCCGGCAGAAACAGGGACCCAACTAATGAAAAACTGTTTTTT,CAGRNRDPTNEKLFF,TRBV12-3/TRBV12-4,NA,NA,TRBJ1-4
TGTGCCAGCGGCGGGGGACAGGAAGCTTTCTTT,CASGGGQEAFF,TRBV25-1,NA,TRBD1,TRBJ1-1
TGTGCCAGCAGCCAACGACACCGAACTAGCGGGGGGGCGGATACCGGGGAGCTGTTTTTT,CASSQRHRTSGGADTGELFF,TRBV3-1,once,TRBD2,TRBJ2-2
TGTGCCAGCAGTCCAGAAAGTTCTAGCACAGATACGCAGTATTTT,CASSPESSSTDTQYF,TRBV27,NA,NA,TRBJ2-3
TGCAGTGCTCCCTCGCCCCCGGCGTTCACTGAAGCTTTCTTT,CSAPSPPAFTEAFF,TRBV20-1,NA,NA,TRBJ1-1
TGTGCCAGCAGCGCGGACAGGGCCGGTTCACCCATCCACTTT,CASSADRAGSPIHF,TRBV12-3/TRBV12-4,NA,TRBD1,TRBJ1-6
TGTGCCAGCAGCCCATCGGACTCTCGAGGGGATACGCAGTATTTT,CASSPSDSRGDTQYF,TRBV11-2,NA,NA,TRBJ2-3
TGTGCCAGCAGCTTAGAGGGACATCTTGAAGCTTTCTTT,CASSLEGHLEAFF,TRBV5-5,many,NA,TRBJ1-1
TGTGCCAGCAGACTGGCGGGGGACAGAGCTAACTATGGCTACACCTTC,CASRLAGDRANYGYTF,TRBV3-1,few,TRBD1,TRBJ1-2
TGTGCCAGCAGCAACGGACACTCCTATGGCTACACCTTC,CASSNGHSYGYTF,TRBV5-6,NA,NA,TRBJ1-2
TGTGCCAGCAGGAGGACAGGGGGAATGGGTGAGCAGTACTTC,CASRRTGGMGEQYF,TRBV9,once,TRBD1,TRBJ2-7
TGTGCCTCCGCGGCAGGACAAGAGACCCAGTACTTC,CASAAGQETQYF,TRBV30,NA,NA,TRBJ2-5
TGTGCCAGCAGCGCAGGGAATTTAGATACGCAGTATTTT,CASSAGNLDTQYF,TRBV7-3,few,NA,TRBJ2-3
TGTGCCAGCAGCTTAGGGGGGGCTAGCCTAGATACGCAGTATTTT,CASSLGGASLDTQYF,TRBV7-8,NA,NA,TRBJ2-3
TGTGCCAGCAGCGTCCGGGACGGACACACTGAAGCTTTCTTT,CASSVRDGHTEAFF,TRBV9,NA,NA,TRBJ1-1
TGTGCCACCAGCACCGCGGGGGGTCCCCTCCACTACGAGCAGTACTTC,CATSTAGGPLHYEQYF,TRBV15,many,TRBD2,TRBJ2-7
TGTGCCAGCAGCTTAGGGGGGGACCGTCGCCAAGAGACCCAGTACTTC,CASSLGGDRRQETQYF,TRBV7-2,NA,NA,TRBJ2-5
TGTGCCAGCTGCCAGGGTCTAGCGGGGTCCTACGGGCAGTACTTC,CASCQGLAGSYGQYF,TRBV9,NA,TRBD2,TRBJ2-7
TGTGCCAGCAGCTCGCGGGAATGGGGTCAGCCCCAGCATTTT,CASSSREWGQPQHF,TRBV7-2,few,NA,TRBJ1-5
TGTACCAGCAGCCTGGAGGACGGGAGTTCAGATACGCAGTATTTT,CTSSLEDGSSDTQYF,TRBV6-2/TRBV6-3,NA,NA,TRBJ2-3
TGTGCCAGCAGCAACCTCAGGATTAGCGGGAGTTCTACTGAGCAGTTCTTC,CASSNLRISGSSTEQFF,TRBV7-9,NA,TRBD2,TRBJ2-1
TGCGCCAGCAGCCAAGATCCCGGGGCAAGCACTGAAGCTTTCTTT,CASSQDPGASTEAFF,TRBV4-3,NA,NA,TRBJ1-1
TGTGCCAGCAGCTTACAAACGGAAGCACCCCTCCACTTT,CASSLQTEAPLHF,TRBV7-2,many,NA,TRBJ1-6
TGTGCCAGCAGCCGCGGGGAGGCCTACAATGAGCAGTACTTC,CASSRGEAYNEQYF,TRBV4-2,NA,NA,TRBJ2-5
TGTGCCAGCAGCCAAGATCTCGGTCAGGCGGGTGAGCAGTTCTTC,CASSQDLGQAGEQFF,TRBV4-2,few,NA,TRBJ2-1
TGTGCCAGCAGCTTGGAATTCCGGGAGACCCAGTACTTC,CASSLEFRETQYF,TRBV5-6,NA,NA,TRBJ2-5
TGTGCCCATAACCGGGACACCCTGACCTACGAGCAGTACTTC,CAHNRDTLTYEQYF,TRBV2,few,NA,TRBJ2-7
TGTGCCAGCAGCCCGGAATGGGGCGAGCAGTACTTC,CASSPEWGEQYF,TRBV4-2,many,NA,TRBJ2-7
TGTGCCAGCAGTTCCGTGGGAGTGTTAGAGCAGTACTTC,CASSSVGVLEQYF,TRBV6-2/TRBV6-3,NA,NA,TRBJ2-7
TGTGCCAGCAGTTTATGGGGAGAGAACACTGAAGCTTTCTTT,CASSLWGENTEAFF,TRBV12-3/TRBV12-4,NA,NA,TRBJ1-1
TGTGCCATCAGTGGGCCGGCTGGGGAGACCCAGTACTTC,CAISGPAGETQYF,TRBV10-3,many,NA,TRBJ2-5
TGCGGTGCTAGAGATTGGCTGACAGCACAGGGCTCCTACGAGCAGTACTTC,CGARDWLTAQGSYEQYF,TRBV20-1,NA,NA,TRBJ2-7
TGCAGTGCTAGAGATGGAGCGGGGGCAGAGACCCAGTACTTC,CSARDGAGAETQYF,TRBV20-1,few,TRBD2,TRBJ2-5
TGCAGTGCTGACCCACGACGCTCCTACAATGAGCAGTTCTTC,CSADPRRSYNEQFF,TRBV20-1,NA,NA,TRBJ2-1
TGTGCCAGCACCCCGAGGTCGGTAGTGAACTCCTACGAGCAGTACTTC,CASTPRSVVNSYEQYF,TRBV7-8,few,NA,TRBJ2-7
TGTGCCAGCAGTCCAGAGTATAATTCACCCCTCCACTTT,CASSPEYNSPLHF,TRBV12-3/TRBV12-4,NA,NA,TRBJ1-6
TGTGCCAGCAGCGGCGACAACCGAGGGGGTTACGAGCAGTACTTC,CASSGDNRGGYEQYF,TRBV7-9,NA,NA,TRBJ2-7
TGTGCCACCAGCTACCCGGGGCCTAGGCGGGATACGCAGTATTTT,CATSYPGPRRDTQYF,TRBV15,many,NA,TRBJ2-3
TGCAGTGCTAGAGGGCGCGGCAGCTCCGATAGCAATCAGCCCCAGCATTTT,CSARGRGSSDSNQPQHF,TRBV20-1,few,NA,TRBJ1-5
TGCAGTGCTAGGGACAGGGGATTTACCGGGGAGCTGTTTTTT,CSARDRGFTGELFF,TRBV20-1,NA,TRBD1,TRBJ2-2